This record concerns one T cell receptor (beta chain) sequence. The data were produced by immunoSEQ multiplex PCR, yet TCRdb's version contains in-frame clones alone and is incomplete. The data hold about 260,000 clones, with more than 75% observed a single time. The sample originates from a study of blood T cell repertoires in COVID-19. Study background: Researchers got acute and convalescent COVID-19 samples from the United States, Italy and Spain. In each case, the material was cDNA or gDNA derived from T cells, B-cell-depleted T cells, or PBMCs.

In germline, CDR1 is SEHNR, CDR2 FQNEAQ (reference sequence). CDR3 size: 14 residues. V trimming: 3 bases; J trimming: 4 bases; junction bases outside the gene matches: 6. The chain carries TRBV7-9 and TRBJ2-7, with 7 bases aligning to TRBD2. Sequencing used peripheral blood. The TCR was taken from a woman between 40 and 55 years old who had recovered from COVID-19. Here the CDR3 DNA reads TGTGCCAGCAGCTTGGCGGGAGTCGGGTACGAGCAGTACTTC. Protein product: CASSLAGVGYEQYF.